This T cell receptor (beta chain) was identified during a study of blood T cell repertoires in COVID-19. Background on the study: Samples representing acute and convalescent COVID-19 were sourced from the United States, Italy and Spain. Sources were T cells, B-cell-depleted T cells, or PBMCs; the material itself was cDNA or gDNA.

Those who participated ranged in age from about 18 to 89 years and resided in 20 to 25 US areas. Allocation to cohorts depended on clinical history reported by the participants. Method: immunoSEQ multiplex PCR; TCRdb's copy keeps in-frame clones and lacks some. This sample has around 290,000 clones; about nine tenths occur once, and the top ten carry around 1.7%. There are 15 residues in the CDR3. Germline CDR1 is MDHEN and CDR2 is SYDVKM. V trimming: 5 bases; J trimming: 8 bases; junction bases outside the gene matches: 14. This TCR was recovered from a woman aged 35 to 49 who had recovered from COVID-19. The chain joins TRBV28 to TRBJ1-2; 7 bases are shared with TRBD1. Sequenced sample: PBMCs or T cells enriched from blood (not recorded which). The CDR3 DNA follows: TGTGCCAGCAGTGGCACGATACAGGGGCCGCGGGGCTACACCTTC. Translating it yields CASSGTIQGPRGYTF.